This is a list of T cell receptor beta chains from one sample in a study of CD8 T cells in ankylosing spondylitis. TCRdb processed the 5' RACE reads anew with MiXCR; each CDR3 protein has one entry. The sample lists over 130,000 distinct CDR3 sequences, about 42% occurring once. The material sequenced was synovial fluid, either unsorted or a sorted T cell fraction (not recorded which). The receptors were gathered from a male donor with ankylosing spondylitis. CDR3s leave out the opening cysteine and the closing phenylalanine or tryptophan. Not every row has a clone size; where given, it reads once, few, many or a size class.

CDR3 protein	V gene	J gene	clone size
ASRTGGLYGYT	TRBV12-3/TRBV12-4	TRBJ1-2	NA
ASSPGTTESQPQH	TRBV28	TRBJ1-5	few
ASSQDLWSHTGELF	TRBV4-2	TRBJ2-2	NA
ASSLVGGAYNEQF	TRBV11-2	TRBJ2-1	NA
ASSEGTYYGYT	TRBV6-1	TRBJ1-2	NA
SVENGPGETQY	TRBV29-1	TRBJ2-5	few
ASGPPTDTQY	TRBV6-2/TRBV6-3	TRBJ2-3	NA
ASSFNANTGELF	TRBV7-9	TRBJ2-2	few
ASSQVAAGAGGYNEQF	TRBV14	TRBJ2-1	NA
ASSFLGGNAVEQF	TRBV6-5	TRBJ2-1	NA
ASGLGGAGELF	TRBV7-9	TRBJ2-2	NA
ASRLTSGVRDTQY	TRBV11-1	TRBJ2-3	NA
ASRGAPAGQPQH	TRBV6-4	TRBJ1-5	NA
ASSQTEVGWQY	TRBV4-1	TRBJ2-7	once
ASSFEFHEQF	TRBV5-8	TRBJ2-1	NA
ASSPGTNTEAF	TRBV5-1	TRBJ1-1	NA
ASSLPLNTEAF	TRBV5-5	TRBJ1-1	NA
ARYRRLVYDHNSPLH	TRBV5-1	TRBJ1-6	few
ASSLPARRTSTDTQY	TRBV4-2	TRBJ2-3	NA
ASSTPGGRGTEAF	TRBV12-3/TRBV12-4	TRBJ1-1	once
ASSYSRGEQY	TRBV6-6	TRBJ2-7	few
ASSQDLGRGSYEQY	TRBV3-1	TRBJ2-7	few
ASPPPPRRTDTQY	TRBV10-1	TRBJ2-3	NA
ASSPSADRPMVVT	TRBV14	TRBJ1-2	NA
ASSQYPRDTKNIQY	TRBV11-2	TRBJ2-4	NA
ASSQETALKGYT	TRBV4-1	TRBJ1-2	NA
ASSSTRESNEQF	TRBV7-9	TRBJ2-1	NA
ASTPRGQGSFPQH	TRBV28	TRBJ1-5	NA
ASSQRLASYNEQF	TRBV7-3	TRBJ2-1	once
ASSPWAGANVLT	TRBV3-1	TRBJ2-6	few
SADGTSGTPGGYEQY	TRBV20-1	TRBJ2-7	NA
ASSSTFRDRHYEQY	TRBV12-3/TRBV12-4	TRBJ2-7	NA
ASSQGVRTGAGEQY	TRBV4-1	TRBJ2-7	NA
ASSLDYRLHEQY	TRBV12-3/TRBV12-4	TRBJ2-7	NA
ASSQGGGGRFEPQH	TRBV4-3	TRBJ1-5	few
ASSLSTARRF	TRBV7-9	TRBJ2-1	NA
ASSPTAENEQY	TRBV4-1	TRBJ2-7	NA
ASSWGGRQGSEQY	TRBV7-9	TRBJ2-7	NA
SARPPTAFVLF	TRBV20-1	TRBJ2-2	once
AISEPGRSAYEQY	TRBV10-3	TRBJ2-7	few
SARQEGRPVF	TRBV20-1	TRBJ2-1	many
ASSFLQGFSGELF	TRBV12-3/TRBV12-4	TRBJ2-2	NA
ASSQDVETGSLYEQY	TRBV4-2	TRBJ2-7	NA
ASSSPGTEGSTGELF	TRBV7-3	TRBJ2-2	NA
ASSESYGTSSYNEQF	TRBV10-2	TRBJ2-1	NA
ASSLTGTDLYEQY	TRBV7-9	TRBJ2-7	NA
SAFGHRSSYEQY	TRBV20-1	TRBJ2-7	NA
ASSEAGGGAPYEQY	TRBV6-1	TRBJ2-7	many
AIRRGARANYGYT	TRBV10-3	TRBJ1-2	NA
ASSLGSSGEQF	TRBV11-1	TRBJ2-1	few
ASSSPSGGAWNEQF	TRBV11-2	TRBJ2-1	NA
ASSPSRSDTQY	TRBV7-6	TRBJ2-3	few